This entry lists 13 T cell receptor beta chains sequenced from one sample in a study of T-cell reconstitution after alpha-beta-depleted transplantation in children. As it was prepared, the TCRbeta library received unique molecular identifiers. TCRdb recomputed calls from the PCR reads with MiXCR, one row per CDR3 protein. The sample records 110,000 or so distinct CDR3 sequences, almost 6.5% being singletons. This sample comprised PBMCs, mostly from graft donor cells, obtained 360 days after TCRalphabeta/CD19-depleted stem cell transplant. The origin of the receptors is a male patient between 2 and 10 years old who had a stem cell transplant for acute lymphoblastic leukemia, so the T cells may come from the graft donor.

This clonotype was detected ten times or more. This rearrangement joins TRBV10-3 to TRBJ2-1; a possible D gene is TRBD2 (6 bases). The CDR3 loop spans 16 amino acids. Looked up from germline, CDR1 is ENHRY and CDR2 is SYGVKD. The germline V and J ends were trimmed by 7 bases and 0 bases, with 16 bases remaining between them. Written as DNA, the CDR3 is TGTGCCATCAACGAGAGGCGGGGAAGCTCCTACAATGAGCAGTTCTTC. This sequence encodes CAINERRGSSYNEQFF.

This clonotype has ten or more counts. The V and J genes are TRBV5-6 and TRBJ2-1; TRBD2 might be the D (5 bases). V was cut by 0 bases and J by 10 bases, with 5 bases left in between. The CDR3 extends over 11 amino acids. Per the germline V gene, CDR1 is SGHDT and CDR2 is YYEEEE. CDR3 bases: TGTGCCAGCAGCTTGGGAGGGGAGCAGTTCTTC. It codes for CASSLGGEQFF.

The sample holds many counts of this clonotype. At one of its ends the junction is not consistent with the germline gene, which may arise from a read error. The chain links TRBV5-6 to TRBJ2-1; 14 bases line up with TRBD2. The germline V gene has CDR1 SGHDT and CDR2 YYEEEE. CDR3 length: 13 amino acids. DNA for the CDR3: TGTGCCAGCAGCTTTATGGGACTAGCGGGGGAGTCCTTC. Translation: CASSFMGLAGESF.

The rearrangement links TRBV5-6 to TRBJ1-5, with TRBD1 identical over 7 bases. The CDR3 has 13 residues. Germline-derived CDR1 and CDR2 are SGHDT and YYEEEE. V was pared by 3 bases and J by 7 bases, with 4 bases of the junction left unmatched. The CDR3 is CASSSGGGQPQHF. The CDR3 nucleotides read TGTGCCAGCAGCTCAGGGGGGGGACAGCCCCAGCATTTT.

This clonotype was found many times. V usage is TRBV4-3 and J usage is TRBJ2-2; TRBD1 agrees at 8 bases. The V and J ends lost 4 bases and 5 bases, in that order; junction bases with no gene match: 9. Germline V gene sequence: CDR1 LGHNA, CDR2 YSLEER. CDR3 size: 16 residues. CDR3 bases: TGCGCCAGCAGCCTTGCCCGACAGGGGTGGACCGGGGAGCTGTTTTTT. Amino acid sequence: CASSLARQGWTGELFF.

This clonotype was picked up many times. V gene TRBV6-2 or TRBV6-3 combines with J gene TRBJ1-1, with D unresolved. Per germline, CDR1 MNHEY and CDR2 SVGEGT. With 2 bases removed from V and 12 bases from J, the gap between germline ends came to 7 bases. This CDR3 is built from 10 residues. The CDR3 sequence: CASSYGETFF. The DNA of the CDR3 is TGTGCCAGCAGTTACGGGGAAACTTTCTTT.

This clonotype has at least ten counts. This chain joins TRBV7-2 and TRBJ2-5, with D unclear. Germline CDR1 SGHTA, CDR2 FQGNSA. This CDR3 comprises 13 residues. V shed 0 bases and J shed 5 bases, with 7 bases lying between them. The DNA for the CDR3 is TGTGCCAGCAGCTTAGCCCGTTGGGAGACCCAGTACTTC. This codes for CASSLARWETQYF.

This clonotype was detected many times. This chain connects TRBV2 to TRBJ1-6; 7 nucleotides match TRBD1. V lost 11 bases, J lost 8 bases, and 9 bases stayed unmatched. There are 13 residues in the CDR3. Per the germline V gene, CDR1 is SNHLY and CDR2 is FYNNEI. The CDR3 region has the DNA TGTGCCGAAACCGACAGGGTTGATTCACCCCTCCACTTT. Its protein is CAETDRVDSPLHF.

This clonotype was recorded at least ten times. The chain has TRBV5-1 and TRBJ2-7; no definite D call. V was shortened by 0 bases and J by 9 bases, with 13 bases between the two germline ends. The germline V gene encodes CDR1 SGHRS and CDR2 YFSETQ. This CDR3 region has 13 residues. CDR3 loop: CASSLALGRVQYF. The CDR3 coding sequence is TGCGCCAGCAGCTTGGCCTTAGGTCGGGTGCAGTACTTC.

This clonotype appeared many times. This sequence joins TRBV27 and TRBJ1-2; D uncertain. The CDR3 runs 11 residues. Germline CDR1 MNHEY, CDR2 SMNVEV (reference sequence). The V end lost 8 bases, the J end lost 2 bases, and 6 bases lay between the germline ends. CDR3 loop: CASGRNYGYTF. The DNA for the CDR3 is TGTGCCAGCGGGCGGAACTATGGCTACACCTTC.

This clonotype was seen repeatedly, ten times or more. The chain has TRBV25-1 and TRBJ2-5; D remains ambiguous. Germline V CDR1 and CDR2: MGHDK, SYGVNS. V was cut by 5 bases and J by 1 base, with 14 bases left in between. The CDR3 sequence is 15 residues long. For the CDR3, the DNA is TGTGCCAGCAGTCCTACCCGTGTGTTCCAAGAGACCCAGTACTTC. Its translation is CASSPTRVFQETQYF.

This clonotype was detected only a few times. The rearrangement uses TRBV4-3 and TRBJ2-7, with TRBD2 matching over 7 bases. Germline values: CDR1 LGHNA, CDR2 YSLEER. V shed 1 base and J 2 bases; nucleotides not matched to a gene: 5. The CDR3 totals 15 residues. DNA of the CDR3: TGCGCCAGCAGCCAAGGGGCGGCGGGGGCCTACGAGCAGTACTTC. Protein sequence: CASSQGAAGAYEQYF.

The V gene is TRBV20-1, the J gene TRBJ2-5; possible D gene TRBD2, 6 bases. This CDR3 contains 18 residues. V lost 4 bases, J lost 3 bases, and 27 bases lay in between. The V gene's germline CDR1 is DFQATT and CDR2 SNEGSKA (reference sequence). This CDR3 is CSAIFGGESIGVEETQYF. In DNA form, the CDR3 reads TGCAGTGCTATTTTCGGGGGAGAGAGTATAGGGGTAGAAGAGACCCAGTACTTC.